This T cell receptor beta chain stems from a study of post-analysis software for immune sequencing data (dated by TCRdb to between 2014 and 2016). With respect to the entire study: The recorded disease courses included relapsing-remitting, secondary progressive and progressive-relapsing multiple sclerosis, and some patients had no subtype annotation. The patient repertoires were set against 11 previously published healthy control repertoires from donors whose ages ranged from roughly 6 to 27 years. A subset of samples was prepared in parallel using single-end sample barcoding, then pooled and co-amplified after Illumina adapter ligation. The paper's findings and limits, for the study overall: When samples were clustered directly using the F measure, samples prepared in the same batch co-clustered strongly, which prompted a batch-effect correction. Normalized Chao1 diversity was significantly lower in multiple sclerosis patients than controls, suggesting substantial peripheral T-cell clonal expansion. Significantly higher frequencies in patients than in controls were found for roughly 5 TRBV segments, including TRBV5-6, TRBV5-1 and TRBV20-1. The control group was slightly older than the multiple sclerosis patient group.

Its CDR3 holds 12 amino acids, cysteine through phenylalanine. The CDR3 DNA has 36 bases and is translated from base 1. For CDR1 and CDR2, the germline V gene lists KGHSH and LQKENI. The trim is 0 bases for V and 7 bases for J, with a gap of 5 bases between the germline ends. The library was generated by PCR. Instrument used: Illumina HiSeq 2500. Unique molecular identifiers were incorporated into TCR beta cDNA libraries to reduce PCR and sequencing biases. Every 1 to 10 million input T cells yielded approximately 500,000 cDNA molecules, meaning each molecule approximated one T cell. The same protocol used for the earlier healthy control dataset was applied to prepare and sequence the patient libraries. Within a given batch, samples were prepared together, multiplexed and sequenced on the same HiSeq lane. As for the original processing: MIGEC handled the raw barcoded reads, throwing out single-read molecular identifier groups before consensus assembly and CDR3 extraction. VDJtools was used for post-analysis of the clonotype tables, and diversity was normalized by down-sampling every dataset to the size of the smallest sample. Repertoire overlap clustering matched CDR3 amino acid but not nucleotide sequences to correct batch-related cross-sample contamination. TCRdb passed the public sequencing reads through fastp at Q25 and MiXCR, retaining productive beta sequences. Each entry is one CDR3 protein sequence, shown with its most common DNA and genes. TCRdb assigned the V and J calls; the authors' analysis was not used. In this sample the table shows some 370,000 distinct CDR3 sequences, 30% to 45% of which occur a single time. The ten largest clones capture roughly an eighth of the sample.

Worth noting for this clonotype: Its antigen target is currently unknown. Base qualities are not at hand, and no much larger clone is one base apart.

TCR beta repertoires were profiled from peripheral blood of approximately 13 young patients with multiple sclerosis to demonstrate the VDJtools post-analysis software. The multiple sclerosis patients were children and adolescents ranging in age from about 6 to 17 years. Here the chain combines TRBV18 and TRBJ2-3; no D gene call is confident. The receptor's source is a girl aged 10-17 years with multiple sclerosis. Sequencing was carried out using blood. At the DNA level, the sequence is TGTGCCAGCTCACCACCAGGTAATACGCAGTATTTT. Its translation reads: CASSPPGNTQYF.